This entry is about one T cell receptor (beta chain). The data were obtained in a study of blood T cell repertoires in COVID-19. Study overall: Whether acute or convalescent, the COVID-19 samples came from the United States, Italy and Spain. PBMCs, B-cell-depleted T cells, or T cells were the source of the cDNA or gDNA that made up the material.

Original analysis: Researchers report that nucleated cell counts were estimated from reference gene primer amplification. Using immunoSEQ multiplex PCR, the repertoire was profiled, and TCRdb retains in-frame clones only, with some absent. V and J calls and clone size are as listed in that table; D and trimming were resolved from the DNA. The sample includes roughly 120,000 clones, roughly 80% of them seen just once. Trimming took 1 base from V and 4 from J, leaving 14 bases between them. Germline V lookup: CDR1 SGHTA, CDR2 FQGNSA. This CDR3 is 17 amino acids long. Sequencing was performed on peripheral blood. The rearrangement uses TRBV7-2 and TRBJ1-6; D gene uncertain. This TCR was sampled from a man under 40 with acute or convalescent COVID-19. The CDR3: CASSLVSTGNYNSPLHF. CDR3 nucleotide sequence: TGTGCCAGCAGCTTAGTTTCCACGGGGAATTATAATTCACCCCTCCACTTT. The full variable domain, with the rest looked up from reference TRBV7-2 and TRBJ1-6, is GAGVSQSPSNKVTEKGKDVELRCDPISGHTALYWYRQSLGQGLEFLIYFQGNSAPDKSGLPSDRFSAERTGGSVSTLTIQRTQQEDSAVYLCASSLVSTGNYNSPLHFGNGTRLTVT.